Listed below are T cell receptor beta chains from one sample, sequenced in a study of T-cell memory formation after mild COVID-19. TCRdb re-analysed the 5' RACE reads in MiXCR, keeping a single row per CDR3 protein. The sample records roughly 340,000 distinct CDR3 sequences, roughly 19% being singletons. Material: PBMCs or a T cell subset sorted from them (not recorded which). The receptors here all came from a man in his late teens or twenties who had mild COVID-19 (a few samples of this study predate the infection). Cell type and time point are not known. The conserved cysteine and the conserved F or W are not part of the CDR3 here.

j_call: TRBJ2-2; v_call: TRBV7-9; cdr3_aa: ASSRTPNTGELF
j_call: TRBJ2-5; v_call: TRBV4-1; cdr3_aa: ASSLQGTYKETQY
j_call: TRBJ2-5; v_call: TRBV6-2/TRBV6-3; cdr3_aa: ASRKGSQETQY
j_call: TRBJ2-2; v_call: TRBV6-2/TRBV6-3; cdr3_aa: ASTLGKGDTGELF
j_call: TRBJ2-1; v_call: TRBV20-1; cdr3_aa: SPRANLKNEQF
j_call: TRBJ1-1; v_call: TRBV4-3; cdr3_aa: ASSQEGGDAF
j_call: TRBJ1-6; v_call: TRBV6-4; cdr3_aa: AIGGRLCSALH
j_call: TRBJ2-5; v_call: TRBV4-1; cdr3_aa: ASRSFRGGGETQY
j_call: TRBJ2-3; v_call: TRBV5-1; cdr3_aa: ASSLIGNSNTDTQY
j_call: TRBJ2-5; v_call: TRBV7-7; cdr3_aa: ASSLGLSGLDQETQY
j_call: TRBJ1-4; v_call: TRBV10-3; cdr3_aa: AISASLEDEKLF
j_call: TRBJ2-3; v_call: TRBV20-1; cdr3_aa: SASSQRRDTQY
j_call: TRBJ2-5; v_call: TRBV7-9; cdr3_aa: ASSSDFHSGETQY
j_call: TRBJ1-5; v_call: TRBV15; cdr3_aa: ATRDGVRNQPQH
j_call: TRBJ2-5; v_call: TRBV6-5; cdr3_aa: ASSYRTAKETQY
j_call: TRBJ2-2; v_call: TRBV5-1; cdr3_aa: ASSLVPGLLTGELF
j_call: TRBJ2-2; v_call: TRBV4-3; cdr3_aa: ASSLTSGTGYTGELF
j_call: TRBJ1-2; v_call: TRBV3-1; cdr3_aa: ASSQDRDGYT
j_call: TRBJ1-4; v_call: TRBV7-6; cdr3_aa: ASSLDPWRPYEKLF
j_call: TRBJ1-6; v_call: TRBV7-9; cdr3_aa: ASSANAPGDNSPLH
j_call: TRBJ1-2; v_call: TRBV18; cdr3_aa: ASSPEGQYGYT
j_call: TRBJ1-3; v_call: TRBV20-1; cdr3_aa: SARGAGFVY
j_call: TRBJ1-2; v_call: TRBV12-3/TRBV12-4; cdr3_aa: ASTRGAEGYT
j_call: TRBJ1-6; v_call: TRBV27; cdr3_aa: ASSLSNGDNSPLH
j_call: TRBJ1-4; v_call: TRBV2; cdr3_aa: ASTRGQANEKLF
j_call: TRBJ2-1; v_call: TRBV20-1; cdr3_aa: SASSRSYNEQF
j_call: TRBJ1-2; v_call: TRBV4-2; cdr3_aa: ASSQRGTEDGYT
j_call: TRBJ2-5; v_call: TRBV7-3; cdr3_aa: ASSSSRGQGTKETQY
j_call: TRBJ2-4; v_call: TRBV29-1; cdr3_aa: SVDGGSKNIQY
j_call: TRBJ1-6; v_call: TRBV18; cdr3_aa: ASSYRGSPLH
j_call: TRBJ2-3; v_call: TRBV28; cdr3_aa: ASSLILGDSTDTQY
j_call: TRBJ2-3; v_call: TRBV7-2; cdr3_aa: ASSGVDRAKITSTDTQY
j_call: TRBJ2-2; v_call: TRBV5-1; cdr3_aa: ASSAGPGRGTGELF
j_call: TRBJ2-5; v_call: TRBV4-3; cdr3_aa: ASSAQGYQETQY
j_call: TRBJ1-6; v_call: TRBV7-9; cdr3_aa: ASSRDSYNSPLH